This T cell receptor beta chain appears in the sequencing data of a study of T cell changes during pregnancy in multiple sclerosis (dated by TCRdb to between 2018 and 2020). Context from the whole study: In women with multiple sclerosis, the researchers looked at how the T cell repertoire shifted as pregnancy progressed.

As to this clone: The specificity of this receptor is unknown. The input lacks base qualities; no much larger clone sits a single base away.

The library was made by the immunoSEQ multiplex PCR assay. Imported from immuneACCESS, the table was reduced by TCRdb to in-frame sequences with V and J called. These copies leave out some clones; in studies compared against another copy, an unresolved V gene accounts for under half, and the cause of the remainder is not known. This sample gives tens of thousands of clones in total; around 90% of them show up just once. Clones ranked in the top ten supply approximately 0.36% of the sample. CDR1 and CDR2, per the germline V gene, are SNHLY and FYNNEI. The trim is 4 bases for V and 0 bases for J, with a gap of 25 bases between the germline ends. From cysteine to phenylalanine, the CDR3 is 20 amino acids long. The sequence is cut down to CDR3 DNA, 60 bases in frame from base 1.

The V and J genes are TRBV2 and TRBJ1-3; the D gene is possibly TRBD1, with 5 bases matching. This sequence originates from a female donor in good health, enrolled as a control in a pregnancy study. Sequences were derived from CD4+ T cells from peripheral blood mononuclear cells, sampled after pregnancy. The nucleotide sequence is TGTGCCAGCAGTGTAAACGGGGGGGGACGTTGGAGCTACTCTGGAAACACCATATATTTT. It specifies CASSVNGGGRWSYSGNTIYF.